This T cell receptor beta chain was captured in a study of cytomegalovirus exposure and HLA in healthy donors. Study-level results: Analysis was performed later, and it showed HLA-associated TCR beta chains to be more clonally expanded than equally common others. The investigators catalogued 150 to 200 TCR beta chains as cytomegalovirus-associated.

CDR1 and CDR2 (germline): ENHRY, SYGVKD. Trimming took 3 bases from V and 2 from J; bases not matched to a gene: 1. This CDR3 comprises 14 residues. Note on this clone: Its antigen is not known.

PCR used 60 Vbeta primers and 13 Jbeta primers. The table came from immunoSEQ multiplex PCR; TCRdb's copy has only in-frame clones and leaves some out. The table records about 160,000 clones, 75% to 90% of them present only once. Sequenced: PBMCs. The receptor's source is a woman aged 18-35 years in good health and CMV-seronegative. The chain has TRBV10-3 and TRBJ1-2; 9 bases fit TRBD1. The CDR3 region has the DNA TGTGCCATCAGTGAACAGGGGGCGAACTATGGCTACACCTTC. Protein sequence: CAISEQGANYGYTF.